This T cell receptor (beta chain) is from a study of long-term antiretroviral therapy in people with HIV. Every single participant having HIV got treatment inside the United States. A note on this clone: Its antigen is still unknown.

Study-level findings and limits: Clones that had undergone expansion before ART dominated the repertoire at all time points. Drawn between the mid-2000s and the late 2010s, the blood was possibly obtained under older ART regimens.

V was cut by 4 bases and J by 1 base, with 8 bases left in between. Germline loops: CDR1 SGHNT, CDR2 YYREEE (reference sequence). This CDR3 contains 13 residues. Assay version v3.0 of immunoSEQ was used, and it was run at survey level. Samples were sequenced targeting roughly 40,000-50,000 T-cell genomes each. The table came from immunoSEQ multiplex PCR; TCRdb's copy has only in-frame clones and leaves some out. The repertoire includes 20,000 to 30,000 clones, roughly 83% of them detected once, and roughly 5% sits in the top ten. The receptor's source is a young man with HIV. The chain joins TRBV5-4 to TRBJ1-1; the D gene is possibly TRBD1 (5 bases). Sequences were derived from unsorted PBMCs, sampled 0.7 years before starting antiretroviral therapy. CDR3 DNA: TGTGCCAGCAGCCTGGGACCGAACACTGAAGCTTTCTTT. Its protein is CASSLGPNTEAFF.